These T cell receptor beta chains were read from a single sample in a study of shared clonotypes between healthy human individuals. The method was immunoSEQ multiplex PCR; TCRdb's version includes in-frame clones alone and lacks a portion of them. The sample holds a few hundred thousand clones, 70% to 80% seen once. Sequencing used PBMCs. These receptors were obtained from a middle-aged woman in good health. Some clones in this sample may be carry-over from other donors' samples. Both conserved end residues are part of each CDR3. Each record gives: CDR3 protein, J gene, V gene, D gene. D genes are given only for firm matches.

CDR3: CASSSGLAGPNTGELFF; J: TRBJ2-2; V: TRBV5-6; D: TRBD2
CDR3: CASSYSGRETDTQYF; J: TRBJ2-3; V: TRBV11-2; D: TRBD2
CDR3: CASSSTDVGPYEQYF; J: TRBJ2-7; V: TRBV7-6; D: NA
CDR3: CASSQDPQGVETQYF; J: TRBJ2-5; V: TRBV4-3; D: NA
CDR3: CASSLRQPANYGYTF; J: TRBJ1-2; V: TRBV5-4; D: NA
CDR3: CASTRLQEVEAQYF; J: TRBJ2-5; V: TRBV28; D: NA
CDR3: CASSLNRGTEAFF; J: TRBJ1-1; V: TRBV27; D: TRBD1
CDR3: CASSSYRGGNEKLFF; J: TRBJ1-4; V: TRBV27; D: NA
CDR3: CASSQATVAYGYTF; J: TRBJ1-2; V: TRBV14; D: NA
CDR3: CASSQDDSSAYEQYF; J: TRBJ2-7; V: TRBV7-9; D: NA
CDR3: CASSLAGTDWTEAFF; J: TRBJ1-1; V: TRBV27; D: TRBD1
CDR3: CASSLDRAYEQYF; J: TRBJ2-7; V: TRBV18; D: TRBD1
CDR3: CASSVGAGAADTQYF; J: TRBJ2-3; V: TRBV9; D: TRBD2
CDR3: CASSYSIQGDYEQYF; J: TRBJ2-7; V: TRBV6-6; D: TRBD1
CDR3: CASSFLPNQPQHF; J: TRBJ1-5; V: TRBV7-2; D: NA
CDR3: CASSWSTGQKLFF; J: TRBJ1-4; V: TRBV28; D: TRBD1
CDR3: CASSQVFLDSGELFF; J: TRBJ2-2; V: TRBV4-2; D: NA